One sample yielded the 5 T cell receptor beta chains listed below, sequenced in a study of identical twins. TCRdb reprocessed the 5' RACE reads via MiXCR and lists one record per CDR3 protein. The table has 450,000 to 500,000 distinct CDR3 sequences, over 11% seen once; the top ten hold around 0.98%. This sample was shared with a second study, whose subject was yellow fever vaccine responses in identical twins.

What was sequenced was CD4+ T cells sorted from blood. These TCRs come from a woman aged 18-35 years in good health.

The chain combines TRBV7-9 with TRBJ1-5; TRBD1 aligns across 12 bases. The germline CDR1 and CDR2 sequences are SEHNR and FQNEAQ (reference sequence). CDR3 length: 15 amino acids. V gave up 5 bases and J gave up 6 bases; unmatched junction bases: 5. CDR3 amino acids: CASSPGQGAAQPQHF. The CDR3 coding sequence is TGTGCCAGCAGCCCGGGACAGGGGGCAGCTCAGCCCCAGCATTTT.

This chain uses TRBV4-3 with TRBJ2-3; D gene ambiguous. This CDR3 region has 14 residues. The V end was cut by 0 bases, the J end by 4 bases, with 8 bases between. CDR1 is LGHNA, CDR2 YSLEER, per germline. CDR3 in DNA: TGCGCCAGCAGCCAAGAAGCGACTTCAGATACGCAGTATTTT. Amino acids: CASSQEATSDTQYF.

This clonotype was recorded a few times. This rearrangement joins TRBV20-1 to TRBJ2-5; 8 bases are a match to TRBD2. Germline CDR1 reads DFQATT; CDR2 reads SNEGSKA (reference sequence). The V gene end was trimmed by 5 bases and the J gene end by 1 base; junction bases not matched to a gene: 3. The length of the CDR3 is 13 residues. The CDR3 DNA reads TGCAGTGCTGGTAGCGGGACCCAAGAGACCCAGTACTTC. Its protein is CSAGSGTQETQYF.

This clonotype was counted a few times. An end of the junction differs from the germline gene, which may be a read error. V usage is TRBV6-1 and J usage is TRBJ2-3; 7 nucleotides line up with TRBD2. CDR1 and CDR2 from the germline V gene are MNHNS and SASEGT. The CDR3 is 15 amino acids. For the CDR3, the DNA is TGTGCCAGCAGTCAAGCGGGACTTCGCACAGATACGCAGTATTTT. This gives the protein CASSQAGLRTDTQYF.

This chain connects TRBV16 to TRBJ2-1; TRBD1 might be the D (6 bases). The CDR3 contains 17 residues. Trimming stripped 2 bases from V and 4 bases from J, with 18 bases between. Germline loops: CDR1 KGHSY, CDR2 FQNENV. The CDR3 DNA sequence: TGTGCCAGCAGCCAAGCAACCGGGACATCTTTTTACAATGAGCAGTTCTTC. Translation gives CASSQATGTSFYNEQFF.